What follows is one TCR beta chain and its context. This specimen belongs to a study of blood T cell repertoires in COVID-19. Background on the study: Sample material is recorded as cDNA or gDNA derived from T cells, B-cell-depleted T cells, or PBMCs.

Per the original data handling: The assay estimated nucleated cells by amplifying reference gene primers. Measured with immunoSEQ multiplex PCR; TCRdb has only the in-frame clones, and not every one. Clone size and the V and J calls come from that table; the DNA yielded D and trimming. There are approximately 240,000 clones in the sample; more than 80% occur only once, and about 3.3% lies in the top ten. Participants came from about two dozen US areas, aged about 18 to 89 years. Cohorts were determined from participant-reported clinical history. The clonotype comes from a young woman in a cohort exposed to, infected with or recovered from COVID-19 (not recorded which). Source material: PBMCs or T cells enriched from blood (not recorded which).

CDR3 bases: TGTGCCAGCAGTTTTAGTAGGGGCTATGGCTACACCTTC. As protein: CASSFSRGYGYTF. The genes are TRBV6-5 and TRBJ1-2; a weak D match, TRBD1 (5 bases). The V end lost 4 bases, the J end lost 4 bases, and 10 bases lay between the germline ends. The CDR3 is 13 amino acids. Germline CDR1 is MNHEY and CDR2 is SVGAGI.